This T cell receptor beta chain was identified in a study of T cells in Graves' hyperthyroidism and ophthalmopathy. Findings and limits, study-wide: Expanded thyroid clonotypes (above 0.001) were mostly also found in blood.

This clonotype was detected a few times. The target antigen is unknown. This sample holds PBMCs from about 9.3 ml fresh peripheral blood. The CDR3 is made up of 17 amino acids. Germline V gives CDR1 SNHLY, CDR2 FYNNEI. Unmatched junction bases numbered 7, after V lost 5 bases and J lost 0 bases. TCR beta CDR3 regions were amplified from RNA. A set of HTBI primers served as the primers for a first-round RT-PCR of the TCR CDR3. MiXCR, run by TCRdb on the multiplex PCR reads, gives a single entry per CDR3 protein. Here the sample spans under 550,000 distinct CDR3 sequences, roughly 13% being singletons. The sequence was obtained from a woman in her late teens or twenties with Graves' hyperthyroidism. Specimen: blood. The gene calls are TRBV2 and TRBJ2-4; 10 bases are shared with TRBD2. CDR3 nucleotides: TGTGCCAGCAGTTCGACTAGCGGGTCCCTAGCCAAAAACATTCAGTACTTC. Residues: CASSSTSGSLAKNIQYF.